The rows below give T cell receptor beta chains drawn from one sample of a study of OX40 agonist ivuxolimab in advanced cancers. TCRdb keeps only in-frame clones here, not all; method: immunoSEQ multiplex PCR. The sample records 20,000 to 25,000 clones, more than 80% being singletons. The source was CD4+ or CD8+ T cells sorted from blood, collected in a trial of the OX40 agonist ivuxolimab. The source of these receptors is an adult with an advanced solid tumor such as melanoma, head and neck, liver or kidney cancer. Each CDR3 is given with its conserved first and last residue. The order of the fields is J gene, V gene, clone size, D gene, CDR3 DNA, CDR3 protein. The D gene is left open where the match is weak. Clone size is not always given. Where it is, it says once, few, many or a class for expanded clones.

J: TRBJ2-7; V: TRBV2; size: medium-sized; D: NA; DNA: TGTGCCAGCAGGCCGACCTACGAGCAGTACTTC; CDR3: CASRPTYEQYF
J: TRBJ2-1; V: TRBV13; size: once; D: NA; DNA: TGTGCCAGCAGCTTACTAGCTACACCCAATGAGCAGTTCTTC; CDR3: CASSLLATPNEQFF
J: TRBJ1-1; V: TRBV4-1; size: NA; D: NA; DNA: TGCGCCAGCAGCCAAGATGAGAACACTGAAGCTTTCTTT; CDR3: CASSQDENTEAFF
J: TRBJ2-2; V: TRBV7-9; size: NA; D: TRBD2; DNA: TGTGCCAGCAGCCAAGGAGTAGCGGGGAGACTCGGGGAGCTGTTTTTT; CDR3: CASSQGVAGRLGELFF
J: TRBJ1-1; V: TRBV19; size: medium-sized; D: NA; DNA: TGTGCCAGTAGTATAAATGCGAACACTGAAGCTTTCTTT; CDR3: CASSINANTEAFF
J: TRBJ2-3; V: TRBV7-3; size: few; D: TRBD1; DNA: TGTGCCAGCAGCTTATCGGGACAGAAGCAAGATACGCAGTATTTT; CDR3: CASSLSGQKQDTQYF
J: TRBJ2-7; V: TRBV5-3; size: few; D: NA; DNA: TGTGCCAGAAGCTTCAAGGGAGGGACAGCGAGCTCCTACGAGCAGTACTTC; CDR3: CARSFKGGTASSYEQYF
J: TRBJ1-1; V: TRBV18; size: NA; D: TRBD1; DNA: TGTGCCAGCTCACCTACAGGGGGTACTGAAGCTTTCTTT; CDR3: CASSPTGGTEAFF
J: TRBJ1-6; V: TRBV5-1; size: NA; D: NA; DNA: TGCGCCAGCAGCTTGGCCGGACCGGGATTTGGGTCACCCCTCCACTTT; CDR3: CASSLAGPGFGSPLHF
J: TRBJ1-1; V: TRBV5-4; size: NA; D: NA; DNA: TGTGCCAGCAGCGGGCGGGGGTTGGGCACTGAAGCTTTCTTT; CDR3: CASSGRGLGTEAFF
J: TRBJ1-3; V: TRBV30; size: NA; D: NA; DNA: TGTGCCTGGAGTGTAAATCCCCCCGGGTCTGGAAACACCATATATTTT; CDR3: CAWSVNPPGSGNTIYF
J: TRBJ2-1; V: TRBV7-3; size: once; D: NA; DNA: TGTGCCAGCAGCTTAGCTGCAAATGAGCAGTTCTTC; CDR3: CASSLAANEQFF
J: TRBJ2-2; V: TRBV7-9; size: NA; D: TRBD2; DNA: TGTGCCAGCAGCCCTCCGGGACTAGCTCAGACCGGGGAGCTGTTTTTT; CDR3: CASSPPGLAQTGELFF
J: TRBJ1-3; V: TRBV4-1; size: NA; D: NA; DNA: TGCGCCAGCAGCCAACACGGTGTCTCTGGAAACACCATATATTTT; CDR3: CASSQHGVSGNTIYF
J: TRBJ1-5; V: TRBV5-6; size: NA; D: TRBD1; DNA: TGTGCCAGCAGCTTGGGACAGGGAAGGAATCAGCCCCAGCATTTT; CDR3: CASSLGQGRNQPQHF
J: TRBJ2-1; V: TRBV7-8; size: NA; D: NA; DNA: TGTGCCAGCAGCCCTTGGGACTCTTACAATGAGCAGTTCTTC; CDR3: CASSPWDSYNEQFF
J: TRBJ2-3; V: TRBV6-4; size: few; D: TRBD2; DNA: TGTGCCAGCAGTGAGGGACTAGCGACAGATACGCAGTATTTT; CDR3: CASSEGLATDTQYF
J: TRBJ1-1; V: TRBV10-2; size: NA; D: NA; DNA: TGCGCCAGCCGCACAGGGTTAATGAACACTGAAGCTTTCTTT; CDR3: CASRTGLMNTEAFF
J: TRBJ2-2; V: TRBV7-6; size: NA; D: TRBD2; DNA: TGTGCCAGCAGCCCGGGACTAGCGGGGGGGCCGAACACCGGGGAGCTGTTTTTT; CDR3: CASSPGLAGGPNTGELFF
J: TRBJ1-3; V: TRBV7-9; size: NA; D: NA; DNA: TGTGCCAGCACCCCATACTTGGCAGGGGGAAACACCATATATTTT; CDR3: CASTPYLAGGNTIYF
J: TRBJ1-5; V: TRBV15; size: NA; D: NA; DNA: TGTGCCACCAGCAGGCGGGCCTCGGGTAGCAATCAGCCCCAGCATTTT; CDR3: CATSRRASGSNQPQHF
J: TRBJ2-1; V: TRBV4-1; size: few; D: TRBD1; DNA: TGCGCCAGCAGCCAAGTACCGGGACAGAGTTACAATGAGCAGTTCTTC; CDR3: CASSQVPGQSYNEQFF
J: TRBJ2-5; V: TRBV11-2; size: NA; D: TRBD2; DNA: TGTGCCAGCAGCCGAATGGTGGGAGGGCCGGTAGGGGAGACCCAGTACTTC; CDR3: CASSRMVGGPVGETQYF